This TCR beta chain was sequenced in a study of radiotherapy plus CTLA-4 blockade in lung cancer. From germline, CDR1 is SGHNT and CDR2 YYREEE (reference sequence). This CDR3 region has 14 residues. Between the trimmed V and J ends, which lost 4 bases and 2 bases, there was a span of 12 bases. The method was immunoSEQ multiplex PCR; TCRdb's version includes in-frame clones alone and lacks a portion of them. The sample includes 55,000 to 75,000 clones, roughly three quarters of them seen just once. The starting material was peripheral blood, obtained from a patient treated with radiotherapy plus ipilimumab. This clonotype was obtained from a human donor with non-small cell lung cancer whose response to radiotherapy plus ipilimumab could not be evaluated. Some clones in this sample may be carry-over from other donors' samples. The chain couples TRBV5-4 to TRBJ1-2; D not resolved. Written as DNA, the CDR3 is TGTGCCAGCAGCCGGGCCGGGAAGAACTATGGCTACACCTTC. Protein: CASSRAGKNYGYTF. Looking up the rest from reference TRBV5-4 and TRBJ1-2 gives the full variable domain: ETGVTQSPTHLIKTRGQQVTLRCSSQSGHNTVSWYQQALGQGPQFIFQYYREEENGRGNFPPRFSGLQFPNYSSELNVNALELDDSALYLCASSRAGKNYGYTFGSGTRLTVV.